This TCR beta chain comes out of a study of T cell responses to AZD1222 COVID-19 vaccine. Study findings and constraints: Clonal diversity was possibly underestimated, and the donors were mostly white British, with more females. Unmutated regions of variants are reportedly targeted by nearly half of spike-specific TCRs.

A word on this clone: Its cognate antigen is unknown.

Repertoires were generated with immunoSEQ multiplex PCR, while TCRdb's copy carries only in-frame clones and drops some. The table shows about 150,000 clones, with approximately 78% occurring only once. The V gene end was trimmed by 3 bases and the J gene end by 0 bases; junction bases not matched to a gene: 7. The length of the CDR3 is 17 residues. Germline-derived CDR1 and CDR2 are LNHDA and SQIVND (reference sequence). The clonotype comes from an adult in good health. The material was peripheral blood, obtained on day 0 of MenACWY control vaccination. The chain employs TRBV19 and TRBJ1-1, with 10 nucleotides matching TRBD1. CDR3 region: CASSMGDRGGVNTEAFF. In nucleotides, the CDR3 is TGTGCCAGTAGTATGGGGGACAGGGGCGGCGTGAACACTGAAGCTTTCTTT.